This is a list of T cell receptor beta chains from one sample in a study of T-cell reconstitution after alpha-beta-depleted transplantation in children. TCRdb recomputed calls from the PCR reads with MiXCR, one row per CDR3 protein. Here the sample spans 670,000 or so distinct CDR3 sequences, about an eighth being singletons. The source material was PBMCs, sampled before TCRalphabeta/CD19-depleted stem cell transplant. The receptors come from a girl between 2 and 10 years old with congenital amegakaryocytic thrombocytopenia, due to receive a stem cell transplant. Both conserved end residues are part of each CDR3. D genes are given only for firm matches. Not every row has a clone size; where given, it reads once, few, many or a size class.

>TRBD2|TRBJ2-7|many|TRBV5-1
TGCGCCAGCAGCTTATCGGCTAGCGGACCCTACGAGCAGTACTTC
CASSLSASGPYEQYF
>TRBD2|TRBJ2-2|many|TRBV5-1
TGCGCCAGCAAGCCTAGCGGGAGGGCCTGGCTTACGAACACCGGGGAGCTGTTTTTT
CASKPSGRAWLTNTGELFF
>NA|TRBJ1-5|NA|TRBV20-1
TGCAGTGCCGCCTTTTTCGGGTATGGGGACCAGCCCCAGCATTTT
CSAAFFGYGDQPQHF
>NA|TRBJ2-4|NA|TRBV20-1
TGCAGTGCTAGAGATCGAGCGTCGAGCCCTGAAAACATTCAGTACTTC
CSARDRASSPENIQYF
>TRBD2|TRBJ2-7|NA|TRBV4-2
TGTGCCAGCTCCCCGGGACTAGCGGAGGGCTACGAGCAGTACTTC
CASSPGLAEGYEQYF
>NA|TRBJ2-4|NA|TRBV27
TGTGCCAGCAGTCGTCTAGCGAGCGCGCCCTTTCAGTACTTC
CASSRLASAPFQYF
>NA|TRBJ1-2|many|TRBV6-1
TGTGCCAGCAGCTCCCTCGGAAACGCGATCTATGGCTACACCTTC
CASSSLGNAIYGYTF
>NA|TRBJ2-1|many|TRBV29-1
TGCAGCGTTGAAGATCCACAGGGCTACAATGAGCAGTTCTTC
CSVEDPQGYNEQFF
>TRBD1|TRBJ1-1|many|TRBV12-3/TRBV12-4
TGTGCCAGCAGTTCGACAGGGATTAACACTGAAGCTTTCTTT
CASSSTGINTEAFF
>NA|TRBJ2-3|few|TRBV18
TGTGCCAGCTCACCACCGTCAGGGGAGACAGATACGCAGTATTTT
CASSPPSGETDTQYF
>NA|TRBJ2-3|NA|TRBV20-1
TGCAGTGCTAGAGGAAAGAAGGCAGATACGCAGTATTTT
CSARGKKADTQYF
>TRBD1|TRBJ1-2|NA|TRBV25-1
TGTGCCAGCAGTGAGTACAGGGGAACCGGCTACACCTTC
CASSEYRGTGYTF
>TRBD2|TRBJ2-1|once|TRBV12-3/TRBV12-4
TGTGCCAGCAGGTTAGCTAGCGGGTTTGGAAATGAGCAGTTCTTC
CASRLASGFGNEQFF
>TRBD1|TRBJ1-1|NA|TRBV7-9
TGTGCCAGCAGCTTTACAGGGGGGGTTGAAGCTTTCTTT
CASSFTGGVEAFF
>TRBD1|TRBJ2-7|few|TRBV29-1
TGCAGCGTGCTTAGACAGGGGGCCGATGGGCAGTACTTC
CSVLRQGADGQYF
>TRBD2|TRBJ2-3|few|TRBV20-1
TGCAGTGCTAGACCAACTAGCGGGAGGCGCACAGATACGCAGTATTTT
CSARPTSGRRTDTQYF
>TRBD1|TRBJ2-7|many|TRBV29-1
TGCAGCGTTGACGGACAGGGGGCGGATGAGCAGTACTTC
CSVDGQGADEQYF
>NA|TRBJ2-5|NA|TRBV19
TGTGCCAGCGGTGAGGCTCGAGAGACCCAGTACTTC
CASGEARETQYF
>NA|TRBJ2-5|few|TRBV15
TGTGCCACCAGCAGCGCATTTCCGGGACACTCTATGGGAGAGACCCAGTACTTC
CATSSAFPGHSMGETQYF
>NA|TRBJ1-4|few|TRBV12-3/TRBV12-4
TGTGCCAGCAGTTTAGGTCTGCCTAATGAAAAACTGTTTTTT
CASSLGLPNEKLFF
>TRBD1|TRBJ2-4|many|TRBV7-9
TGTGCCAGCAGCTTATATGGACAGGGAAACATTCAGTACTTC
CASSLYGQGNIQYF
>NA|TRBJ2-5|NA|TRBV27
TGTGCCAGCAGTTCCTGCTGGGTTTGCGGGCAAGAGACCCAGTACTTC
CASSSCWVCGQETQYF
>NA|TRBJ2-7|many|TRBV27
TGTGCCAGCAGTTCCCGACCGTTGGACGAGCAGTACTTC
CASSSRPLDEQYF
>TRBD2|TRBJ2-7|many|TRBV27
TGTGCCAGCAGTTTAGCGGGAGGTTTCTACGAGCAGTACTTC
CASSLAGGFYEQYF
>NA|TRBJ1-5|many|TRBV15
TGTGCCACCAGCAGAGAAAATCAGCCCCAGCATTTT
CATSRENQPQHF
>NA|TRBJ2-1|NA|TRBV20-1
TGCAGTGCTAGAGACCACCTCGTGCCCTCCTACAATGAGCAGTTCTTC
CSARDHLVPSYNEQFF
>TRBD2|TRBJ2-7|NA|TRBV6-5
TGTGCCAGCAGTTACTCGGCGGGAGGGGCCCACGAGCAGTACTTC
CASSYSAGGAHEQYF
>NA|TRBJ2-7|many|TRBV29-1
TGCAGCGTTGATTTAGGAGGGGGGACCAACCACGAGCAGTACTTC
CSVDLGGGTNHEQYF
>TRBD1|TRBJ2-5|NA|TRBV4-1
TGCGCCAGCAGTCAATACGGGACAGCCCAAGAGACCCAGTACTTC
CASSQYGTAQETQYF
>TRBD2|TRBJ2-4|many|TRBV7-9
TGTGCCAGCAGCCCCACTAGCGGAAAAAACATTCAGTACTTC
CASSPTSGKNIQYF
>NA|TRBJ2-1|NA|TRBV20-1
TGCAGTGCTAGAGATAACAGGGTTGTGAACAATGAGCAGTTCTTC
CSARDNRVVNNEQFF
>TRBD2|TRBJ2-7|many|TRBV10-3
TGTGCCATCACCGGGACTAGCGGGAGCGAGCAGTACTTC
CAITGTSGSEQYF
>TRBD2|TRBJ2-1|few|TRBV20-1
TGCAGTGCGATTAGAGCCGGGACTAGACGGAGAGGCAATGAGCAGTTCTTC
CSAIRAGTRRRGNEQFF
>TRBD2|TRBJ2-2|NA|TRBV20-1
TGCAGTGCTAGTCCGTGGCTAGCGGGAGGCCCTATATCTGGGGAGCTGTTTTTT
CSASPWLAGGPISGELFF
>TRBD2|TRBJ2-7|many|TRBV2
TGTGCCAGCAGGGTGACTAGCGGGGGGACGACCTACGAGCAGTACTTC
CASRVTSGGTTYEQYF
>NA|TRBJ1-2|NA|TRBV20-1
TGCAGTGCTGCCAGGGTTCTCCGCAACTATGGCTACACCTTC
CSAARVLRNYGYTF
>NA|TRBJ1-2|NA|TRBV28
TGTGCCAGCAGTTTCGTTCGAGAAGGGACGAATGGCTACACCTTC
CASSFVREGTNGYTF
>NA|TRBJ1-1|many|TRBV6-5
TGTGCCAGCAGTTACTCCCGGGGGGGAGGAAGGAACACTGAAGCTTTCTTT
CASSYSRGGGRNTEAFF
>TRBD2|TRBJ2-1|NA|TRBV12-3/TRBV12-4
TGTGCCAGCACCGATAGCGGGAGGGCACCCTACAATGAGCAGTTCTTC
CASTDSGRAPYNEQFF
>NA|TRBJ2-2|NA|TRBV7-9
TGTGCCAGCAGCTTACCACGTGCAGGCCTCAACACCGGGGAGCTGTTTTTT
CASSLPRAGLNTGELFF
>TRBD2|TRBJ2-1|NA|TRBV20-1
TGCAGTGCTATGGAATCCCGGGGGGCCTACAATGAGCAGTTCTTC
CSAMESRGAYNEQFF
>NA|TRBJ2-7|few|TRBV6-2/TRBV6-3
TGTGCCAGCAGTTACTCGACGCCCGGGCTCTACGAGCAGTACTTC
CASSYSTPGLYEQYF
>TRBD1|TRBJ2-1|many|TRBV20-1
TGCAGTGCTAGAGTTGGGGACAGACCTTACAATGAGCAGTTCTTC
CSARVGDRPYNEQFF
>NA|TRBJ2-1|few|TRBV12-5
TGTGCTAGTGGTCCATGGGGGGGCTTGCAGTTCTTC
CASGPWGGLQFF
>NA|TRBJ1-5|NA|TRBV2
TGTGCCAGCAGCTCTGGGCTTGATCAGCCCCAGCATTTT
CASSSGLDQPQHF
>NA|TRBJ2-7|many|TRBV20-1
TGCAGTGCTAGGGCCAGTTTCTACGAGCAGTACTTC
CSARASFYEQYF
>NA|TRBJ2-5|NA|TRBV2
TGTGCCAGCGACGCGGCAGGGCGGGAGACCCAGTACTTC
CASDAAGRETQYF
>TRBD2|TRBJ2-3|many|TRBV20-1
TGCAGTGCTAGTACTAGCGGGAGGGCAGATACGCAGTATTTT
CSASTSGRADTQYF
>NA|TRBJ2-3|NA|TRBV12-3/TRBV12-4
TGTGCCAGCAGTTCAGTAACCGGTTTCTATGAGGATACGCAGTATTTT
CASSSVTGFYEDTQYF
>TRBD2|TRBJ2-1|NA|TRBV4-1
TGCGCCAGCAGCCATAATACTAGCGGGAGATTCTACAATGAGCAGTTCTTC
CASSHNTSGRFYNEQFF
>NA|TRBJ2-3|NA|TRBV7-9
TGTGCCAGCAGCTTAGTAACACGCAAGTATTTT
CASSLVTRKYF